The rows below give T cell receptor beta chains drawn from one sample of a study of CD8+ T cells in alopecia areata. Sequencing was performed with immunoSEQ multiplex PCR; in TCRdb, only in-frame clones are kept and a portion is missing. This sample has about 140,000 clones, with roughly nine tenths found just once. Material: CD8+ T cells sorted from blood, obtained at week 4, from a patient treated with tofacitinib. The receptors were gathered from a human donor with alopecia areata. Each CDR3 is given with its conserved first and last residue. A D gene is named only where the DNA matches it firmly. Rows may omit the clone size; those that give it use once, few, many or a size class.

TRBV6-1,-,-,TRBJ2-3,TGTGCCAGCAGTGAGTTGGGTGGCGCAAGCACAGATACGCAGTATTTT,CASSELGGASTDTQYF
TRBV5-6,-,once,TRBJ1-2,TGTGCCAGCAGCATTCCCGGGCGAAATGGCTACACCTTC,CASSIPGRNGYTF
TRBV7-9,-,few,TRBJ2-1,TGTGCCAGCAGCCCCGGGATGGGCGATGAGCAGTTCTTC,CASSPGMGDEQFF
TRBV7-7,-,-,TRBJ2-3,TGTGCTAGCAGCTTAGCAAGGACAGATACGCAGTATTTT,CASSLARTDTQYF
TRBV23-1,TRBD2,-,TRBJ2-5,TGCGCCAGTCCCCCCCGGACTAGCGATACTGAGACCCAGTACTTC,CASPPRTSDTETQYF
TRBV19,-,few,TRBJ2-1,TGTGCCAGTAGTAGCGGAGGGGACTACAATGAGCAGTTCTTC,CASSSGGDYNEQFF
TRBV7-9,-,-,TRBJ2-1,TGTGCCAGCAGCGGGACACTACGTTCCTACAATGAGCAGTTCTTC,CASSGTLRSYNEQFF
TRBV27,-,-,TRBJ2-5,TGTGCCAGCAGCCCAGACTACTACCACTCCGAGACCCAGTACTTC,CASSPDYYHSETQYF
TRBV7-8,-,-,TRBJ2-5,TGTGCCAGCAGCCCCCGCGTAGAGACCCAGTACTTC,CASSPRVETQYF
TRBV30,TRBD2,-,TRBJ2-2,TGTGCCTGGAGTGTTGTGGCGGGAGATAACACCGGGGAGCTGTTTTTT,CAWSVVAGDNTGELFF
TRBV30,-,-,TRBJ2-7,TGTGCCTGGAGTCTCGGCGGGTACGAGCAGTACTTC,CAWSLGGYEQYF
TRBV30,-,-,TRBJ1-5,TGTGCCTGGAGTGTATCTGGGAATCAGCCCCAGCATTTT,CAWSVSGNQPQHF
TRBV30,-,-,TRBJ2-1,TGTGCCTGGAGTGGCGGAATCTATCCGCAGTTCTTC,CAWSGGIYPQFF
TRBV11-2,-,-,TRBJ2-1,TGTGCCAGCAGCTTAGCGACCGAGCAGTTCTTC,CASSLATEQFF
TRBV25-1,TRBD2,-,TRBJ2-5,TGTGCCAGCAGTGAATATCGGACTAGCGGGGGGTTCGAGACCCAGTACTTC,CASSEYRTSGGFETQYF
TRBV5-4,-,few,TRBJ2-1,TGTGCCAGCAGCCCCGCTAGCCTCTCCTACAATGAGCAGTTCTTC,CASSPASLSYNEQFF
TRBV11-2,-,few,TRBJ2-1,TGTGCCAGCAGCCCGCTAGCGAGCTCCTACAATGAGCAGTTCTTC,CASSPLASSYNEQFF
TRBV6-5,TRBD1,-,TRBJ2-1,TGTGCCAGCAGTTCCCCCGGGACAGGGGGTATCAATGAGCAGTTCTTC,CASSSPGTGGINEQFF
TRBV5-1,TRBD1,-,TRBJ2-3,TGCGCCAGCAGCCCATGGACAGGGCGCCCAGATACGCAGTATTTT,CASSPWTGRPDTQYF
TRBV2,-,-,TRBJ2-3,TGTGCCAGCATACCGGGGGCCGCCCTTAGCACAGATACGCAGTATTTT,CASIPGAALSTDTQYF
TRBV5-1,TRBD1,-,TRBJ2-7,TGCGCCAGCAGCGACGGGACAGGGAACTACGAGCAGTACTTC,CASSDGTGNYEQYF
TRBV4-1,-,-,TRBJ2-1,TGCGCCAAGGAAGACAAGGGATTGGATGAGGGGAGATCGTACAATGAGCAGTTCTTC,CAKEDKGLDEGRSYNEQFF
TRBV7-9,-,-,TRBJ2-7,TGTGCCAGCAGCGCACCCCGGGGCGAGCAGTACTTC,CASSAPRGEQYF
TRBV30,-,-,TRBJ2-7,TGTGCCTGGAGTGTAGCCAGGGGAGCCTACGAGCAGTACTTC,CAWSVARGAYEQYF